This entry lists 5 T cell receptor beta chains sequenced from one sample in a study of Ad26.COV2.S vaccination and SARS-CoV-2 variants. Method: immunoSEQ multiplex PCR; TCRdb's copy keeps in-frame clones and lacks some. Among around 300,000 clones listed, about 89% were seen once. Treatment of the sample: 15 to 20 received Ad26.COV2.S at low or high dose, single or two shots; five or six received placebo; per-sample allocation not given. Repertoires come from day 63 after the first vaccine or placebo injection. This specimen was peripheral blood, taken in a trial of Ad26.COV2.S vaccine versus placebo. The receptors shown here come from a person between 18 and 59 years old who received the Ad26.COV2.S COVID-19 vaccine or a placebo.

The CDR3 spells CASSFSSAGELFF. CDR3 nucleotides: TGCGCCAGCAGCTTTTCGAGTGCCGGGGAGCTGTTTTTT. The V gene is TRBV5-1, the J gene TRBJ2-2; D remains unclear. Deletions cut 2 bases from V and 6 bases from J, with 8 bases between. The germline V gene encodes CDR1 SGHRS and CDR2 YFSETQ. The CDR3 runs to 13 residues.

J is TRBJ2-5 and V is TRBV5-5, with 12 bases aligning to TRBD2. After removal of 0 bases from V and 4 bases from J, the junction contained 1 base not matched to a gene. The CDR3 sequence is 15 residues long. In germline, CDR1 is SGHKS, CDR2 YYEKEE (reference sequence). The CDR3 loop is CASSLGLAGAETQYF. DNA of the CDR3: TGTGCCAGCAGCTTGGGACTAGCGGGAGCAGAGACCCAGTACTTC.

The rearrangement uses TRBV3-1 (or the pseudogene TRBV3-2) and TRBJ2-7; D may be TRBD1 or TRBD2 (5 bases each). Germline lookup yields CDR1 LGHDT and CDR2 YNNKEL (reference sequence). V was cut by 3 bases and J by 6 bases, with 6 bases left in between. This CDR3 is 11 amino acids long. The CDR3 loop reads CASSHGAEQYF. Here the CDR3 DNA reads TGTGCCAGCAGCCACGGGGCCGAGCAGTACTTC.

This clone was seen just once. CDR3 sequence: CASSLGPGKGYGYTF. In DNA, the CDR3 is TGCGCCAGCAGCTTGGGTCCGGGCAAGGGCTATGGCTACACCTTC. V usage is TRBV5-1 and J usage is TRBJ1-2; D call uncertain. CDR1 SGHRS and CDR2 YFSETQ come from the germline V gene. This CDR3 comprises 15 residues. Trimming pared 0 bases from V and 4 bases from J, leaving 13 bases between.

The rearrangement links TRBV29-1 to TRBJ1-5, with 8 positions matching TRBD1. This CDR3 is 16 amino acids long. V lost 6 bases to trimming and J lost 0 bases; unmatched junction nucleotides: 10. The germline V gene encodes CDR1 SQVTM and CDR2 ANQGSEA. The DNA for the CDR3 is TGCAGCGTCAGAACCACAGGGGGAGATAGCAATCAGCCCCAGCATTTT. Its translation is CSVRTTGGDSNQPQHF.